Included here is one TCR beta chain sequence, with context. Its antigen is currently unknown. Libraries of TRB cDNA were made by 5' RACE and carried UMIs. TCRdb reworked the 5' RACE reads into one entry per CDR3 protein, no DNA. The sample includes over 70,000 distinct CDR3 sequences. With a few hundred thousand cells each, the CD8+ T cell subsets were individually sorted in triplicate. Identification of naive CD8+ T cells rested on CD45RO-CCR7+CD27+CD95- status. These data are taken from a study of CXCR3-negative and CXCR3-positive naive CD8 T cells. Study in general: Per library, roughly 1.5 +/- 0.3 million reads; about 135 million TRB reads overall. Study-wide findings and caveats: Against CXCR3-negative naive cells, CXCR3-positive naive cells showed more hydrophobic TRB CDR3s. Diversity ran similarly high across both naive subsets but far lower in memory CD8+ cells.

This CDR3 is 13 amino acids long. Germline assignment: CDR1 MGHRA and CDR2 YSYEKL. The sequenced sample consisted of naive CXCR3+ CD8+ T cells from blood. Subset meaning: CD45RO-CCR7+CD27+CD95- naive CD8+ T cells expressing CXCR3 (TNR3+). The sequence came from a human donor in good health. Some clones in this sample may be carry-over from other donors' samples. This sequence joins TRBV4-1 and TRBJ1-5. CDR3 loop: CASSQDENQPQHF.